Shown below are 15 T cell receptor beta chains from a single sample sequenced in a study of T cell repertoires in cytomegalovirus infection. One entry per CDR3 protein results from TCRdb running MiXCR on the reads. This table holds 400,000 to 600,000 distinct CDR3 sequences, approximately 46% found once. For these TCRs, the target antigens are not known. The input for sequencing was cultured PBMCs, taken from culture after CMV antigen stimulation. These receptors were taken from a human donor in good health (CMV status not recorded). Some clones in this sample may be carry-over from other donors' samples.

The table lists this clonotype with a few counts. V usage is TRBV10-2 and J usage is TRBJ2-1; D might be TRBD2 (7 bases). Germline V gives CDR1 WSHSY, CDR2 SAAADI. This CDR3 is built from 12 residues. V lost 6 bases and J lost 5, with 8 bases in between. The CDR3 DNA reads TGCGCCAGCAGCGGGGGGCACAATGAGCAGTTCTTC. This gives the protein CASSGGHNEQFF.

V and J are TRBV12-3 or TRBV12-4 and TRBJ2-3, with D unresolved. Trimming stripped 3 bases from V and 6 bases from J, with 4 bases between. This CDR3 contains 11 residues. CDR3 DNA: TGTGCCAGCAGTTTTCACGATACGCAGTATTTT. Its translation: CASSFHDTQYF.

The CDR3 here is CASSLTSGRDEQFF. The DNA for the CDR3 is TGTGCCAGCAGCTTAACTAGCGGGAGGGATGAGCAGTTCTTC. This chain joins TRBV7-9 and TRBJ2-1; 13 bases are a match to TRBD2. Germline loops: CDR1 SEHNR, CDR2 FQNEAQ (reference sequence). This CDR3 spans 14 amino acids. V dropped 2 bases and J dropped 8; count of bases not matched to a gene: 0.

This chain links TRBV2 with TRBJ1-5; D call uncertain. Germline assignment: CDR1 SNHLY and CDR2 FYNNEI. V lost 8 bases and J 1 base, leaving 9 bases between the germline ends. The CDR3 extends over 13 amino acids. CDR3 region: CASVEESNQPQHF. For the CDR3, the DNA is TGTGCCAGCGTGGAGGAGAGCAATCAGCCCCAGCATTTT.

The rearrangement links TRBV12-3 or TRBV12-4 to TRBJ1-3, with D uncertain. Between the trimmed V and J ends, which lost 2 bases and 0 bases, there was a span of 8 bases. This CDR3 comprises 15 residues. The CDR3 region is CASSLNTDSGNTIYF. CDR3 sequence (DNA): TGTGCCAGCAGTTTAAATACAGACTCTGGAAACACCATATATTTT.

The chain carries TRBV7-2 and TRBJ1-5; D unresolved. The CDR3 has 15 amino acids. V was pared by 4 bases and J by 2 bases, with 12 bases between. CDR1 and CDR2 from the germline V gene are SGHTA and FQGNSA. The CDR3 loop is CASSSEVSGNQPQHF. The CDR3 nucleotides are TGTGCCAGCAGCTCTGAGGTTTCGGGCAATCAGCCCCAGCATTTT. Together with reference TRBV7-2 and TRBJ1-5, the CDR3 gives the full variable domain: GAGVSQSPSNKVTEKGKDVELRCDPISGHTALYWYRQSLGQGLEFLIYFQGNSAPDKSGLPSDRFSAERTGGSVSTLTIQRTQQEDSAVYLCASSSEVSGNQPQHFGDGTRLSIL.

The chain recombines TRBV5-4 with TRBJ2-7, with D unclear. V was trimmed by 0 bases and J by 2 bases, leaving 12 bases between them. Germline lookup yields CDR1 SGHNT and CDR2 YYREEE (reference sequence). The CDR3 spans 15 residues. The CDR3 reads CASSLAHLAAYEQYF. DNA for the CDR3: TGTGCCAGCAGCTTGGCCCATCTCGCCGCCTACGAGCAGTACTTC.

CDR3 amino acids: CATGGQPGPQETQYF. The CDR3, as DNA: TGTGCCACCGGGGGACAACCAGGGCCCCAAGAGACCCAGTACTTC. V gene TRBV19 combines with J gene TRBJ2-5; possibly TRBD1 or TRBD2 for D (6 bases each). Per the germline V gene, CDR1 is LNHDA and CDR2 is SQIVND (reference sequence). Trimming shortened V by 10 bases and J by 1 base, and 19 bases separated the two germline ends. CDR3 length equals 15 residues.

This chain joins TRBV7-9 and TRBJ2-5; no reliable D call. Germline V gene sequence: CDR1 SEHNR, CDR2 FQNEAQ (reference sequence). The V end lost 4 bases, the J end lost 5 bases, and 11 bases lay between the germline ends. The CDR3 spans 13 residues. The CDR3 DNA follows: TGTGCCAGCAGCTCTCCCCCGGCGGAGACCCAGTACTTC. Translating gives CASSSPPAETQYF.

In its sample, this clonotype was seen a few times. CDR3 coding DNA: TGTGCCAGCAGCTCCGGGACTAGCTTCTACAATGAGCAGTTCTTC. This sequence encodes CASSSGTSFYNEQFF. V is TRBV7-2 and J is TRBJ2-1; 9 bases match TRBD2. The CDR3 runs to 15 residues. Germline CDR1 and CDR2: SGHTA and FQGNSA. Trimming cost V 4 bases and J 3 bases; bases outside gene matches: 4.

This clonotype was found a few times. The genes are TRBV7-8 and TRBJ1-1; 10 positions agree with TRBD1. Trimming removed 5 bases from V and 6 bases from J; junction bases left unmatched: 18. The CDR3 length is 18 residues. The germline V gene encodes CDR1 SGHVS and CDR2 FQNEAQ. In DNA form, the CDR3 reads TGTGCCAGCAGCCTCCCCGGGACAGGGGTGGCCGGTGGCCCTGAAGCTTTCTTT. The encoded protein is CASSLPGTGVAGGPEAFF.

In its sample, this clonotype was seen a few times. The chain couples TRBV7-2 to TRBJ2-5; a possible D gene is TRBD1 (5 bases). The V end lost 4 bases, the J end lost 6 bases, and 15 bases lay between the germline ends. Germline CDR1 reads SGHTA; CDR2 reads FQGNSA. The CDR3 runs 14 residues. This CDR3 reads CASSSRQSRQTQYF. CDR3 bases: TGTGCCAGCAGCTCTCGACAGTCCCGGCAGACCCAGTACTTC.

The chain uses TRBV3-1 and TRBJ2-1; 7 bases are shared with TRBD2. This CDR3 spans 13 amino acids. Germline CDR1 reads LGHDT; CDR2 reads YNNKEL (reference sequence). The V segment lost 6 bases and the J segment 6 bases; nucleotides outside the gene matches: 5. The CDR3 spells CASRGLGLNEQFF. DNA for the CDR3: TGTGCCAGCAGAGGACTAGGGCTCAATGAGCAGTTCTTC.

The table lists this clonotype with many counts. CDR3 sequence reads: CASSLRTGPDQPQHF. In DNA, the CDR3 is TGTGCCAGCAGTCTAAGGACAGGGCCCGATCAGCCCCAGCATTTT. V is TRBV7-2 and J is TRBJ1-5; TRBD1 aligns across 8 bases. The CDR3 contains 15 residues. Germline-derived CDR1 and CDR2 are SGHTA and FQGNSA. V trimming: 6 bases; J trimming: 5 bases; junction bases outside the gene matches: 9. Combining the CDR3 with reference TRBV7-2 and TRBJ1-5 gives the whole variable domain GAGVSQSPSNKVTEKGKDVELRCDPISGHTALYWYRQSLGQGLEFLIYFQGNSAPDKSGLPSDRFSAERTGGSVSTLTIQRTQQEDSAVYLCASSLRTGPDQPQHFGDGTRLSIL.

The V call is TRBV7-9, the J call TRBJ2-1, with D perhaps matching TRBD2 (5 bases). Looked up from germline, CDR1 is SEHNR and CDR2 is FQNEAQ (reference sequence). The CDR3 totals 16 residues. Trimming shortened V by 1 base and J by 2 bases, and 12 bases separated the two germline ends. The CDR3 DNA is TGTGCCAGCAGCTTAGGGAGGAGGCCCCCCTACAATGAGCAGTTCTTC. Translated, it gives CASSLGRRPPYNEQFF.